This T cell receptor (beta chain) was sequenced for a study of blood T cell repertoires in COVID-19. Study-level background: Acute and convalescent COVID-19 samples came from the United States, Italy and Spain. Sources were T cells, B-cell-depleted T cells, or PBMCs; the material itself was cDNA or gDNA.

Between the trimmed V and J ends, which lost 7 bases and 1 base, there was a span of 19 bases. Germline V gene lookup returns CDR1 LNHDA and CDR2 SQIVND (reference sequence). The CDR3 runs to 16 residues. This table comes from immunoSEQ multiplex PCR, and its TCRdb copy is limited to in-frame clones, with some not included. Of 120,000 to 150,000 clones in the sample, roughly 80% are singletons; the top ten hold 7.5% to 9.5%. The sequencing sample was made of peripheral blood. The source of this sequence is a human donor with acute or convalescent COVID-19. The donor label of this sample is uncertain. J is TRBJ1-1 and V is TRBV19; D remains unclear. The CDR3 spells CASTPDRIGRNTEAFF. CDR3 bases: TGTGCCAGTACCCCGGACCGTATAGGGAGGAACACTGAAGCTTTCTTT.